A selection of T cell receptor beta chains follows, all from one sample in a study of blood T cells in healthy people across ages. TCRdb ran MiXCR on the 5' RACE reads and lists one entry per CDR3 protein. The sample lists about 1.4 million distinct CDR3 sequences, approximately 59% seen once, with 6.5% to 8.5% in the top ten. The sample comprised blood. These receptors all come from a man aged 18 to 30 in good health. Each CDR3 is given with its conserved first and last residue. A D gene is named only where the DNA matches it firmly. Size is omitted from some rows. Given values are once, few, many or a class for expanded clones.

TRBV6-2/TRBV6-3	TRBD1	15	TRBJ1-6	.	TGTGCCAGCAGTTATGAGGACAGGGGGAATTCACCCCTCCACTTT	CASSYEDRGNSPLHF
TRBV19	.	15	TRBJ1-5	.	TGTGCCAGCACCACAGGACATTATAGCAATCAGCCCCAGCATTTT	CASTTGHYSNQPQHF
TRBV29-1	.	12	TRBJ1-2	few	TGCAGCGTTGAAAAGGAAAGGTTGGGCTACACCTTC	CSVEKERLGYTF
TRBV28	.	16	TRBJ1-1	few	TGTGCCAGCAGTTGGGGCCCGGGGGGGCTGGGCACTGAAGCTTTCTTT	CASSWGPGGLGTEAFF
TRBV29-1	TRBD1	15	TRBJ2-1	.	TGCAGCGTAGATGGGGGACAGGGGTCCTACAATGAGCAGTTCTTC	CSVDGGQGSYNEQFF
TRBV29-1	TRBD1	15	TRBJ2-7	.	TGCAGCGTTGATATCCCGACAGGGCTAAACAATGAGCAGTACTTC	CSVDIPTGLNNEQYF
TRBV20-1	TRBD1	15	TRBJ1-6	few	TGCAGTGCTAGAGGGGACAGGGAGAATAATTCACCCCTCCACTTT	CSARGDRENNSPLHF
TRBV6-5	.	15	TRBJ2-7	.	TGTGCCAGCAGTTACGGGAGTAGCCCAGGCTACGAGCAGTACTTC	CASSYGSSPGYEQYF
TRBV5-6	.	16	TRBJ2-3	.	TGTGCCAGCAGCCGACTCAGAGGCAGGGGTCTGAATACGCAGTATTTT	CASSRLRGRGLNTQYF
TRBV28	.	13	TRBJ2-5	.	TGTGCCAGCAGTTTATCGGGGTCCGAGACCCAGTACTTC	CASSLSGSETQYF
TRBV9	.	17	TRBJ2-7	.	TGTGCCAGCAGCGTAGCTCTGGGGTCTCCCTCCTACAATGAGCAGTACTTC	CASSVALGSPSYNEQYF
TRBV7-6	TRBD1	16	TRBJ2-2	.	TGTGCCAGCAGCTTAAGACAGGGGATGAACACCGGGGAGCTGTTTTTT	CASSLRQGMNTGELFF
TRBV5-1	TRBD2	15	TRBJ2-5	.	TGCGCCAGCAGCCATAGTAGCGGGGGACCAGAGACCCAGTACTTC	CASSHSSGGPETQYF
TRBV7-8	TRBD1	19	TRBJ2-6	.	TGTGCCAGCAGCTTAGGCCAGGACAGGGAAGTCTTTGGGGCCAACGTCCTGACTTTC	CASSLGQDREVFGANVLTF
TRBV20-1	TRBD2	15	TRBJ2-1	.	TGCAGTGCTAGAGAAGGCCTAGCGGGGCGGGGTGAGCAGTTCTTC	CSAREGLAGRGEQFF
TRBV4-3	TRBD1	16	TRBJ2-7	.	TGCGCCAGCAGCCAAGGCTTCGGACAGGGGTCCTACGAGCAGTACTTC	CASSQGFGQGSYEQYF
TRBV27	.	14	TRBJ1-2	.	TGTGCCAGCAGTTTAAATCCAGGGTCAGGTGGCTACACCTTC	CASSLNPGSGGYTF
TRBV7-9	TRBD1	16	TRBJ2-1	.	TGTGCCAGCAGCTTAGCTAGGGGACAGATCTACAATGAGCAGTTCTTC	CASSLARGQIYNEQFF
TRBV4-1	.	17	TRBJ2-1	.	TGCGCCAGCAGCCAAGAATCCCGGACAGCGCCCCACAATGAGCAGTTCTTC	CASSQESRTAPHNEQFF
TRBV25-1	.	14	TRBJ2-5	few	TGTGCCAGCAGTGAATCTATGGGAGAAGAGACCCAGTACTTC	CASSESMGEETQYF
TRBV6-2/TRBV6-3	.	14	TRBJ1-1	.	TGTGCCAGCAGTTACTCCGGCATCCGCACTGAAGCTTTCTTT	CASSYSGIRTEAFF
TRBV6-6	TRBD2	15	TRBJ2-3	.	TGTGCCAGCAGTTACATGGGACTAGCGGCAGATACGCAGTATTTT	CASSYMGLAADTQYF
TRBV7-2	.	16	TRBJ1-3	.	TGTGCCAGCAGCTTAGCGGGTCGGCACTCTGGAAACACCATATATTTT	CASSLAGRHSGNTIYF
TRBV3-1	TRBD2	16	TRBJ2-1	few	TGTGCCAGCAGCCAAGGTGCTAGCGGGTTATACAATGAGCAGTTCTTC	CASSQGASGLYNEQFF
TRBV5-5	.	13	TRBJ1-4	.	TGTGCCAGCAGCTTACGACCTAATGAAAAACTGTTTTTT	CASSLRPNEKLFF
TRBV4-3	.	13	TRBJ2-7	.	TGCGCCAGCAGCCAGAATCTCGGTTACGAGCAGTACTTC	CASSQNLGYEQYF
TRBV12-2	.	19	TRBJ2-4	.	.	CASRLARFWATGAKNIQYF
TRBV30	.	11	TRBJ1-2	.	TGTGCCGGGTGGGGGTCCGATGGCTACACCTTC	CAGWGSDGYTF
TRBV7-2	TRBD2	15	TRBJ2-3	few	TGTGCCAGCAGCCCCAGGCGGGGGGCGAAGGTTACGCAGTATTTT	CASSPRRGAKVTQYF
TRBV27	.	14	TRBJ2-7	.	TGTGCCAGCAGTTTTGGGGCAGGGAGCTACGAGCAGTACTTC	CASSFGAGSYEQYF
TRBV20-1	.	15	TRBJ2-7	few	TGCAGTGCGGGCCCCGGACAGACCACTCCCTACGAGCAGTACTTC	CSAGPGQTTPYEQYF
TRBV19	TRBD2	14	TRBJ2-7	.	TGTGCCAGTAGTACGGCGGGAGGGGTAGGGGAGCAGTACTTC	CASSTAGGVGEQYF
TRBV20-1	.	15	TRBJ2-1	.	TGCAGTGCTAGAGAACTAGGGCGTCCCTACAATGAGCAGTTCTTC	CSARELGRPYNEQFF
TRBV19	.	12	TRBJ2-7	few	TGTGCCAGTAGTAACGGGGTCTACGAGCAGTACTTC	CASSNGVYEQYF
TRBV2	.	13	TRBJ1-1	.	TGTGCCAGCAACGCCGACAGGCGTCGAAAAGCTTTCTTT	CASNADRRRKAFF
TRBV15	TRBD1	17	TRBJ2-5	.	TGTGCCACCAGCAGACGGGACAGGTTGGGGACAAAAGAGACCCAGTACTTC	CATSRRDRLGTKETQYF
TRBV5-1	TRBD1	18	TRBJ1-6	.	TGCGCCAGCAGCTTGACCGACAGGGTGGAGTCCTATAATTCACCCCTCCACTTT	CASSLTDRVESYNSPLHF
TRBV7-8	.	14	TRBJ2-5	.	TGTGCCAGCAGCCCCTCCCCTACGCTGGAGACCCAGTACTTC	CASSPSPTLETQYF
TRBV2	.	14	TRBJ2-3	.	TGTGCCAGCAGTGATGTCACGGGCACAGATACGCAGTATTTT	CASSDVTGTDTQYF
TRBV6-6	.	15	TRBJ1-6	few	TGTGCCAGCAGTTACCTGACGGGGGAGAATTCACCCCTCCACTTT	CASSYLTGENSPLHF
TRBV3-1	.	13	TRBJ1-6	.	TGTGCCAGCAGACCCCCCGGGGAATCACCCCTCCACTTT	CASRPPGESPLHF
TRBV2	.	16	TRBJ2-1	.	TGTGCCAGCAGTGGAACTAGCTCTAAACCCTACAATGAGCAGTTCTTC	CASSGTSSKPYNEQFF
TRBV7-9	.	15	TRBJ2-2	.	TGTGCCAGCAGCCAACCCACAGAGAACACCGGGGAGCTGTTTTTT	CASSQPTENTGELFF
TRBV6-6	.	16	TRBJ1-5	.	TGTGCCAGCAGTTACTCAGGACGGAATAGCAATCAGCCCCAGCATTTT	CASSYSGRNSNQPQHF
TRBV6-2/TRBV6-3	.	14	TRBJ1-5	.	TGTGCCATAGGCGGGGACACTAGCAATCAGCCCCAGCATTTT	CAIGGDTSNQPQHF
TRBV7-2	.	13	TRBJ1-5	.	TGTGCCAGCAGCTTAGTTCAAGATCAGCCCCAGCATTTT	CASSLVQDQPQHF